Included here is one T cell receptor (beta chain) sequence, with context. This specimen belongs to a study of blood T cell repertoires in COVID-19. The cohort comprised adults aged roughly 18 to 95 years residing in around 25 US areas. The CDR3 has 13 residues. CDR1 is SQVTM and CDR2 is ANQGSEA in the germline V gene. V gave up 6 bases and J gave up 2 bases, with 11 bases separating them. Assay: immunoSEQ multiplex PCR; the TCRdb copy retains only in-frame clones and omits some. Seen here are more than 200,000 clones, 70% to 90% observed once, and the top ten hold around 1.6%. The sample consisted of PBMCs or T cells enriched from blood (not recorded which). The source of this sequence is a woman aged 45-60 years who had recovered from COVID-19. This rearrangement joins TRBV29-1 to TRBJ1-3; D may be TRBD1 (5 bases). The DNA for the CDR3 is TGCAGCGTAGCAGGGATGACTGGAAACACCATATATTTT. Residues: CSVAGMTGNTIYF.